A selection of T cell receptor beta chains follows, all from one sample in a study of cytomegalovirus exposure and HLA in healthy donors. Only in-frame clones appear in the TCRdb table, and some are missing; sequencing was by immunoSEQ multiplex PCR. The sample yields over 60,000 clones, about 75% seen once. Sequencing was performed on PBMCs. Receptor source: a man aged 65 to 79 in good health and CMV-seronegative. CDR3s include the opening cysteine and the closing phenylalanine or tryptophan. Fields, in order: D gene, J gene, V gene, clone size, CDR3 protein, CDR3 DNA. A D gene is named only where the DNA matches it firmly. Not all rows give a size; the values are once, few, many and, for expanded clones, a class.

NA,TRBJ2-3,TRBV10-1,once,CASSQGGRTDTQYF,TGCGCCAGCAGCCAAGGGGGACGCACAGATACGCAGTATTTT
NA,TRBJ1-5,TRBV7-2,NA,CASSDTGQGTQPQHF,TGTGCCAGCAGCGACACGGGGCAGGGGACCCAGCCCCAGCATTTT
NA,TRBJ1-2,TRBV5-4,NA,CASSLGPGFGYGYTF,TGTGCCAGCAGCTTGGGCCCGGGGTTCGGCTATGGCTACACCTTC
TRBD1,TRBJ1-1,TRBV11-2,few,CASSTTGTTEAFF,TGTGCCAGCAGCACGACAGGGACCACTGAAGCTTTCTTT
NA,TRBJ1-3,TRBV5-1,NA,CASTPGDYSGNTIYF,TGCGCCAGCACCCCCGGGGATTACTCTGGAAACACCATATATTTT
NA,TRBJ2-1,TRBV7-6,NA,CASSRRGNEQFF,TGTGCCAGCAGCCGCAGGGGAAATGAGCAGTTCTTC
NA,TRBJ1-5,TRBV7-8,NA,CASSLERTEQPQHF,TGTGCCAGCAGCTTAGAAAGGACAGAACAGCCCCAGCATTTT
NA,TRBJ2-5,TRBV27,NA,CASSLSAGQETQYF,TGTGCCAGCAGTTTATCTGCGGGGCAAGAGACCCAGTACTTC
NA,TRBJ1-1,TRBV5-4,NA,CASSLVQSEAFF,TGTGCCAGCAGCTTGGTTCAGTCTGAAGCTTTCTTT
NA,TRBJ2-4,TRBV5-6,once,CASSPVPGAPKNIQYF,TGTGCCAGCAGCCCTGTCCCGGGAGCACCCAAAAACATTCAGTACTTC
NA,TRBJ2-2,TRBV29-1,NA,CSPCQGANTGELFF,TGCAGCCCCTGCCAAGGGGCGAACACCGGGGAGCTGTTTTTT
NA,TRBJ2-5,TRBV27,few,CASSSTPGSFKRETQYF,TGTGCCAGCAGCAGCACCCCCGGGAGTTTTAAGAGGGAGACCCAGTACTTC
NA,TRBJ1-6,TRBV5-1,NA,CASSLAAGVFSPLHF,TGCGCCAGCAGCTTGGCGGCCGGGGTTTTCTCACCCCTCCACTTT
NA,TRBJ2-1,TRBV28,NA,CASSFRWAGTEQFF,TGTGCCAGCAGTTTCCGATGGGCTGGAACTGAGCAGTTCTTC
TRBD2,TRBJ2-7,TRBV27,NA,CASRLGLAGSYEQYF,TGTGCCAGCAGGTTGGGACTAGCGGGCTCCTACGAGCAGTACTTC
TRBD2,TRBJ2-1,TRBV19,NA,CASSTRLAANEQFF,TGTGCCAGTAGTACCCGACTAGCCGCTAATGAGCAGTTCTTC
TRBD2,TRBJ2-3,TRBV2,NA,CASRGLVWADTQYF,TGTGCCAGCAGGGGACTAGTGTGGGCAGATACGCAGTATTTT
TRBD1,TRBJ2-7,TRBV11-2,NA,CASSLVDRAVYEQYF,TGTGCCAGCAGCTTAGTGGACAGGGCAGTATACGAGCAGTACTTC
TRBD1,TRBJ1-6,TRBV7-8,NA,CASRRGQDYLSPLHF,TGTGCCAGCAGAAGGGGACAGGACTACCTTTCACCCCTCCACTTT
TRBD1,TRBJ1-1,TRBV28,NA,CASTPGGQGNTEAFF,TGTGCCAGCACCCCTGGGGGACAGGGGAACACTGAAGCTTTCTTT
TRBD1,TRBJ1-2,TRBV2,few,CASSRIRTGNYGYTF,TGTGCCAGCAGCCGAATTCGGACAGGGAACTATGGCTACACCTTC
NA,TRBJ1-1,TRBV7-9,NA,CSSTYAGKDTEAFF,TGTTCCAGCACCTATGCGGGGAAAGACACTGAAGCTTTCTTT
NA,TRBJ1-6,TRBV27,NA,CASGQTAYNSPLHF,TGTGCCAGTGGCCAGACAGCGTATAATTCACCCCTCCACTTT
NA,TRBJ1-5,TRBV6-1,NA,CASSLGGPNQPQHF,TGTGCCAGCAGTCTAGGCGGGCCCAATCAGCCCCAGCATTTT
TRBD2,TRBJ2-1,TRBV11-2,NA,CASSLDLASGSYEQFF,TGTGCCAGCAGCTTAGATTTGGCTAGCGGGAGCTATGAGCAGTTCTTC
NA,TRBJ2-7,TRBV6-6,NA,CASSPQGPNEQYF,TGTGCCAGCAGTCCACAGGGTCCTAACGAGCAGTACTTC
NA,TRBJ1-5,TRBV7-6,NA,CASSLGQALGQPQHF,TGTGCCAGCAGCTTAGGGCAGGCGTTGGGTCAGCCCCAGCATTTT
NA,TRBJ1-5,TRBV5-1,NA,CASSLVGGGGNQPQHF,TGCGCCAGCAGCTTGGTTGGGGGAGGAGGGAATCAGCCCCAGCATTTT
TRBD1,TRBJ1-1,TRBV5-1,NA,CASSLGTGGVTEAFF,TGCGCCAGCAGCCTGGGGACAGGGGGCGTCACTGAAGCTTTCTTT
TRBD1,TRBJ2-3,TRBV7-2,NA,CASSQTGTGGTDTQYF,TGTGCCAGCAGTCAAACCGGGACAGGAGGCACAGATACGCAGTATTTT
TRBD1,TRBJ2-7,TRBV5-4,NA,CASSLASRGPYEQYF,TGTGCCAGCAGCTTGGCCAGCAGGGGGCCCTACGAGCAGTACTTC
NA,TRBJ1-5,TRBV5-8,few,CASSFRRVSQPQHF,TGTGCCAGCAGCTTTCGGCGGGTCAGTCAGCCCCAGCATTTT
NA,TRBJ2-2,TRBV6-6,NA,CASTPRGSGELFF,TGTGCCAGCACCCCGAGGGGGTCCGGGGAGCTGTTTTTT
NA,TRBJ2-5,TRBV5-1,once,CASSYDGETQYF,TGCGCCAGCAGCTACGACGGGGAGACCCAGTACTTC
NA,TRBJ1-2,TRBV19,NA,CASTPEVNYGYTF,TGTGCCAGTACCCCGGAGGTTAACTATGGCTACACCTTC
NA,TRBJ2-5,TRBV18,NA,CASSPPAGHQETQYF,TGTGCCAGCTCACCACCGGCAGGGCATCAAGAGACCCAGTACTTC
NA,TRBJ2-7,TRBV7-2,once,CASSASRDLTYEQYF,TGTGCCAGCAGCGCCTCCCGGGACTTAACCTACGAGCAGTACTTC
TRBD2,TRBJ2-3,TRBV5-1,NA,CASRSTSGSDTQYF,TGCGCCAGCAGGTCGACTAGCGGGTCAGATACGCAGTATTTT
NA,TRBJ1-1,TRBV6-6,few,CASRMTVLNTEAFF,TGTGCCAGCAGGATGACAGTTCTGAACACTGAAGCTTTCTTT
TRBD1,TRBJ1-2,TRBV7-2,few,CASSSDRGPGYTF,TGTGCCAGCAGCTCGGACAGGGGGCCCGGCTACACCTTC
NA,TRBJ2-1,TRBV7-8,NA,CASSSVVDKQFF,TGTGCCAGCAGCTCGGTCGTTGATAAGCAGTTCTTC
TRBD1,TRBJ2-5,TRBV6-6,NA,CASSSQWTGSQETQYF,TGTGCCAGCAGTTCCCAATGGACAGGGAGCCAAGAGACCCAGTACTTC
NA,TRBJ1-5,TRBV2,few,CASRDRATRNQPQHF,TGTGCCAGCAGAGACAGAGCGACTAGAAATCAGCCCCAGCATTTT
TRBD1,TRBJ2-7,TRBV7-8,NA,CASSLAGQGPYEQYF,TGTGCCAGCAGCTTAGCGGGACAGGGACCCTACGAGCAGTACTTC
NA,TRBJ1-1,TRBV6-6,few,CASKESGVHTEAFF,TGTGCCAGCAAGGAATCAGGGGTACACACTGAAGCTTTCTTT
NA,TRBJ2-5,TRBV7-2,NA,CASSLAPHSSPGGETQYF,TGTGCCAGCAGCTTAGCCCCTCACTCGAGCCCAGGAGGGGAGACCCAGTACTTC
TRBD1,TRBJ2-7,TRBV15,few,CATSRDRGTGVSYEQYF,TGTGCCACCAGCAGAGATCGAGGGACAGGGGTCTCCTACGAGCAGTACTTC
NA,TRBJ2-2,TRBV7-2,NA,CASSSSGGGDTGELFF,TGTGCCAGCAGCTCGTCGGGGGGCGGCGACACCGGGGAGCTGTTTTTT
TRBD2,TRBJ2-7,TRBV29-1,once,CSVARTSGYEQYF,TGCAGCGTTGCCCGGACTAGCGGATACGAGCAGTACTTC
TRBD1,TRBJ1-6,TRBV5-1,few,CASSPGQAIAPLHF,TGCGCCAGCAGCCCGGGACAGGCCATAGCACCCCTCCACTTT
NA,TRBJ2-3,TRBV14,NA,CASSQGGRTDTQYF,TGTGCCAGCAGCCAAGGGGGGCGCACAGATACGCAGTATTTT
NA,TRBJ2-2,TRBV28,NA,CASTHLGGLGTGELFF,TGTGCCAGCACCCATCTGGGGGGTCTAGGCACCGGGGAGCTGTTTTTT
TRBD2,TRBJ2-7,TRBV11-2,once,CASSPGLAVFYEQYF,TGTGCCAGCAGTCCCGGACTAGCGGTTTTCTACGAGCAGTACTTC
TRBD1,TRBJ1-2,TRBV13,NA,CASSLGPAGGDGYTF,TGTGCCAGCAGCTTAGGCCCGGCAGGGGGTGACGGCTACACCTTC
NA,TRBJ1-3,TRBV29-1,few,CSVERRISGNTIYF,TGCAGCGTAGAGCGCCGGATCTCTGGAAACACCATATATTTT
NA,TRBJ2-5,TRBV29-1,NA,CSVVGGAETQYF,TGCAGCGTCGTCGGAGGGGCAGAGACCCAGTACTTC
TRBD1,TRBJ1-4,TRBV30,NA,CAWSAPTGAGEKLFF,TGTGCCTGGAGTGCCCCAACAGGGGCAGGGGAAAAACTGTTTTTT
TRBD1,TRBJ1-5,TRBV28,few,CASRGQGSQPQHF,TGTGCCAGCAGAGGACAGGGTAGTCAGCCCCAGCATTTT
NA,TRBJ2-3,TRBV4-3,NA,CASSLQGRDGSTDTQYF,TGCGCCAGCAGCCTGCAGGGGAGGGATGGTAGCACAGATACGCAGTATTTT